Below, one TCR beta chain is given with its context. These data belong to a study of blood T cell repertoires in COVID-19. At the level of the study: Whether acute or convalescent, the COVID-19 samples came from the United States, Italy and Spain. Sources were T cells, B-cell-depleted T cells, or PBMCs; the material itself was cDNA or gDNA.

In the study's own analysis: Estimates of nucleated cell counts were drawn from the amplification of reference gene primers. Sequenced by immunoSEQ multiplex PCR; TCRdb stores in-frame clones only, minus some. The D gene and trimming were derived from the DNA, and the V and J assignments and clone size from that table. Of 350,000 to 450,000 clones listed, less than 85% are singletons. V lost 4 bases, J lost 3 bases, and 20 bases lay in between. Germline assignment: CDR1 SGDLS and CDR2 YYNGEE. The CDR3 has 18 amino acids. The J gene is TRBJ2-6, the V gene TRBV9; D perhaps matches TRBD2 (6 bases). The origin of this receptor is a woman under 30 with acute or convalescent COVID-19. Sequencing was done on a sample of peripheral blood. CDR3: CASSTTTGVGDGANVLTF. The CDR3, as DNA: TGTGCCAGCAGCACAACAACGGGGGTAGGGGATGGGGCCAACGTCCTGACTTTC.